The 32 T cell receptor beta chains given below trace back to one sample, sequenced in a study of cytomegalovirus exposure and HLA in healthy donors (dated by TCRdb to 2015 to 2018). Libraries were made using the immunoSEQ multiplex PCR assay. For the multiplex PCR, a mixture combining 60 forward primers for TCR Vbeta segments and 13 reverse primers for TCR Jbeta segments was used. TCRdb retrieved this table from immuneACCESS and kept in-frame rearrangements only. Not all clones are present; in checked studies, unresolved V genes account for under half, and no reason is known for the remainder. The sample table records about 160,000 clones; 60% to 70% of these occur just once. Together, the top ten hold around 7.1% of the sample. The sequencing input was PBMCs. Source of these receptors: a woman aged 55-69 years in good health and CMV-seropositive.

The chain carries TRBV28 and TRBJ2-3, with TRBD2 matching over 8 bases. The CDR3 spans 17 residues. V dropped 5 bases and J dropped 3; count of bases not matched to a gene: 13. CDR1 and CDR2 from the germline V gene are MDHEN and SYDVKM. CDR3 bases: TGTGCCAGCAGTCGCGCCGGGGGGGAAGGTGCGACAGATACGCAGTATTTT. Translated, it gives CASSRAGGEGATDTQYF.

J is TRBJ2-3 and V is TRBV6-1; the match to TRBD1 covers 9 bases. V was clipped by 6 bases and J by 0 bases; unmatched bases: 1. This CDR3 comprises 14 residues. Per the germline V gene, CDR1 is MNHNS and CDR2 is SASEGT. CDR3 sequence reads: CASSGQGSTDTQYF. The CDR3 region has the DNA TGTGCCAGCAGCGGACAGGGGAGCACAGATACGCAGTATTTT.

DNA for the CDR3: TGTGCCAGTAGTATACGTAACTATGGCTACACCTTC. The encoded protein is CASSIRNYGYTF. This chain uses TRBV19 with TRBJ1-2, with D hard to call. V was cut by 2 bases and J by 1 base, with 2 bases left in between. The V gene's germline CDR1 is LNHDA and CDR2 SQIVND (reference sequence). CDR3 length: 12 amino acids.

The chain recombines TRBV28 with TRBJ2-7, with 11 nucleotides matching TRBD2. Germline V gene sequence: CDR1 MDHEN, CDR2 SYDVKM. The V gene end was trimmed by 4 bases and the J gene end by 1 base; junction bases not matched to a gene: 3. This CDR3 has 15 amino acids. CDR3: CASSWGLAESYEQYF. CDR3 DNA: TGTGCCAGCAGTTGGGGACTAGCGGAGTCCTACGAGCAGTACTTC.

This clone came up a few times. The rearrangement links TRBV9 to TRBJ2-7; TRBD2 agrees at 13 bases. The CDR3 consists of 14 residues. Unmatched junction bases numbered 3, after V lost 4 bases and J lost 5 bases. Germline CDR1 and CDR2: SGDLS and YYNGEE. CDR3 coding DNA: TGTGCCAGCAGCAAGGGACTAGCGGGAAACGAGCAGTACTTC. It is translated as CASSKGLAGNEQYF.

In this sample, this clone turned up a few times. This rearrangement joins TRBV28 to TRBJ2-7, with 8 bases that match TRBD2. Looked up from germline, CDR1 is MDHEN and CDR2 is SYDVKM. The CDR3 has 14 amino acids. With V trimmed by 5 bases and J by 3 bases, 6 bases remained unmatched. CDR3 DNA sequence: TGTGCCAGCAGTCCCCCGGGACTAGGCTACGAGCAGTACTTC. This codes for CASSPPGLGYEQYF.

This rearrangement joins TRBV5-1 to TRBJ2-7, with TRBD1 matching 7 bases. This CDR3 has 13 amino acids. V trimming: 7 bases; J trimming: 1 base; junction bases outside the gene matches: 5. Germline V gene lookup returns CDR1 SGHRS and CDR2 YFSETQ. CDR3 loop: CASSDRRSYEQYF. The DNA for the CDR3 is TGCGCCAGCTCGGACAGGAGGTCCTACGAGCAGTACTTC.

The chain recombines TRBV6-5 with TRBJ2-1; 8 nucleotides match TRBD2. The junction had 3 bases not matched to a gene; V was cut back by 8 bases and J by 0 bases. The germline V gene encodes CDR1 MNHEY and CDR2 SVGAGI. The CDR3 has 14 residues. The DNA for the CDR3 is TGTGCCAGCCGGGAGGGGGGCTCCTACAATGAGCAGTTCTTC. It is translated as CASREGGSYNEQFF.

The rearrangement joins TRBV5-4 to TRBJ1-2; D is perhaps TRBD1 (6 bases). This CDR3 has 14 amino acids. V was cut by 3 bases and J by 4 bases, with 13 bases left in between. Germline CDR1 and CDR2: SGHNT and YYREEE (reference sequence). CDR3 sequence (DNA): TGTGCCAGCAGCTCTCGGACAGACCTCTATGGCTACACCTTC. Amino acid sequence: CASSSRTDLYGYTF.

This clone was observed a single time. The chain is built from TRBV7-2 and TRBJ1-1; 8 nucleotides agree with TRBD1. CDR3 length: 17 residues. Germline V gene lookup returns CDR1 SGHTA and CDR2 FQGNSA. V trimming: 1 base; J trimming: 0 bases; junction bases outside the gene matches: 7. CDR3 amino acids: CASSLGATGAMNTEAFF. The CDR3, as DNA: TGTGCCAGCAGCTTAGGGGCGACAGGGGCCATGAACACTGAAGCTTTCTTT.

The chain has TRBV7-2 and TRBJ1-5, with a possible D match to TRBD1 (6 bases). The CDR3 covers 16 residues. V dropped 6 bases and J dropped 2 bases, with 17 bases sitting between them. Germline assignment: CDR1 SGHTA and CDR2 FQGNSA. CDR3 sequence (DNA): TGTGCCAGCAGTCACACAGGGACCGCAGGCAATCAGCCCCAGCATTTT. It codes for CASSHTGTAGNQPQHF.

This clone was seen only once. Germline is not matched at one junction end, which may reflect a read error. The chain is built from TRBV15 and TRBJ1-5, with 7 bases identical to TRBD1. CDR3 length: 17 amino acids. Germline lookup yields CDR1 LNHNV and CDR2 YYDKDF (reference sequence). The CDR3 is CATSGDGTDYSNQPQHF. CDR3 DNA: TGTGCCACCAGCGGAGACGGGACAGACTATAGCAATCAGCCCCAGCATTTT.

This clone came up a few times. The V gene is TRBV11-2, the J gene TRBJ2-5; maybe TRBD1 (5 bases). The CDR3 loop spans 15 amino acids. The germline gives CDR1 SGHAT, CDR2 FQNNGV. V lost 3 bases and J 0 bases, leaving 11 bases between the germline ends. As DNA, the CDR3 is TGTGCCAGCAGCTTCGAACAGGAGTACCAAGAGACCCAGTACTTC. It yields the protein CASSFEQEYQETQYF.

The V call is TRBV19, the J call TRBJ2-2; 12 bases agree with TRBD2. J gave up 3 bases and V 4 bases, and 15 bases lay outside the gene matches. The CDR3 totals 20 residues. The germline V gene has CDR1 LNHDA and CDR2 SQIVND (reference sequence). The CDR3 here is CASSTGLAGLFWGDTGELFF. The CDR3, as DNA: TGTGCCAGTAGTACAGGACTAGCGGGACTGTTTTGGGGGGACACCGGGGAGCTGTTTTTT.

The rearrangement joins TRBV5-1 to TRBJ2-3; D is perhaps TRBD2 (5 bases). V lost 1 base and J 0 bases, leaving 12 bases between the germline ends. Germline assignment: CDR1 SGHRS and CDR2 YFSETQ. This CDR3 is 16 amino acids long. CDR3 sequence reads: CASSLIVAKSTDTQYF. CDR3 bases: TGCGCCAGCAGCTTGATCGTAGCGAAGAGCACAGATACGCAGTATTTT.

The genes are TRBV6-1 and TRBJ1-2; no firm D call. With 9 bases removed from V and 2 bases from J, the gap between germline ends came to 13 bases. This CDR3 has 13 amino acids. CDR1 is MNHNS and CDR2 is SASEGT in the germline V gene. The CDR3 DNA sequence: TGTGCCAGTTCATACACAGAGAACTATGGCTACACCTTC. Translation gives CASSYTENYGYTF.

This chain connects TRBV7-2 to TRBJ1-2; TRBD1 is a possible D gene (6 bases). V was shortened by 5 bases and J by 0 bases, with 13 bases between the two germline ends. The germline V gene has CDR1 SGHTA and CDR2 FQGNSA. This CDR3 is built from 15 residues. The CDR3 loop is CASSPGRTANYGYTF. DNA for the CDR3: TGTGCCAGCAGCCCGGGACGGACAGCTAACTATGGCTACACCTTC. Supplemented by reference TRBV7-2 and TRBJ1-2, the full variable domain reads GAGVSQSPSNKVTEKGKDVELRCDPISGHTALYWYRQSLGQGLEFLIYFQGNSAPDKSGLPSDRFSAERTGGSVSTLTIQRTQQEDSAVYLCASSPGRTANYGYTFGSGTRLTVV.

The chain recombines TRBV11-2 with TRBJ2-7; weak D call: TRBD1 (6 bases). Germline assignment: CDR1 SGHAT and CDR2 FQNNGV. V lost 5 bases, J lost 2 bases, and 10 bases lay in between. This CDR3 comprises 13 residues. The CDR3 coding sequence is TGTGCCAGCAGCCCTGGGACAACCTACGAGCAGTACTTC. Its protein is CASSPGTTYEQYF.

V and J are TRBV5-4 and TRBJ2-7; 11 positions match TRBD2. This CDR3 has 16 residues. Germline V lookup: CDR1 SGHNT, CDR2 YYREEE (reference sequence). The V and J ends lost 4 bases and 7 bases, in that order; junction bases with no gene match: 13. The CDR3 here is CASSPGTSGPLGEQYF. CDR3 in DNA: TGTGCCAGCAGCCCCGGGACTAGCGGTCCGTTGGGGGAGCAGTACTTC.

This clone came up a few times. This rearrangement joins TRBV7-3 to TRBJ2-3, with TRBD2 matching 8 bases. V lost 2 bases, J lost 3 bases, and 4 bases stayed unmatched. In germline, CDR1 is SGHTA, CDR2 FQGTGA. The CDR3 loop spans 15 amino acids. This chain's CDR3 is CASSLPTSGTDTQYF. In DNA form, the CDR3 reads TGTGCCAGCAGCTTACCCACTAGCGGAACAGATACGCAGTATTTT.

The chain is built from TRBV7-9 and TRBJ1-4; weak D call: TRBD1 (6 bases). The CDR3 runs 14 residues. The germline CDR1 and CDR2 sequences are SEHNR and FQNEAQ (reference sequence). The germline V and J ends were trimmed by 2 bases and 5 bases, with 9 bases remaining between them. CDR3 DNA sequence: TGTGCCAGCAGCTTACAGGGGACGAATGAAAAACTGTTTTTT. It specifies CASSLQGTNEKLFF.

This rearrangement joins TRBV5-5 to TRBJ2-5; 11 nucleotides agree with TRBD2. The V gene's germline CDR1 is SGHKS and CDR2 YYEKEE (reference sequence). The CDR3 contains 15 residues. V lost 2 bases, J lost 5 bases, and 5 bases stayed unmatched. Written as DNA, the CDR3 is TGTGCCAGCAGCTTTACTAGCGGGAGAGGGGAGACCCAGTACTTC. This translates into CASSFTSGRGETQYF.

The chain combines TRBV6-5 with TRBJ1-2, with 7 nucleotides matching TRBD1. CDR3 length equals 15 residues. After removal of 2 bases from V and 4 bases from J, the junction contained 7 bases not matched to a gene. Germline V gives CDR1 MNHEY, CDR2 SVGAGI. The CDR3 region is CASSYATGIGYGYTF. The DNA for the CDR3 is TGTGCCAGCAGTTACGCGACAGGGATCGGCTATGGCTACACCTTC.

The rearrangement joins TRBV29-1 to TRBJ2-7; 7 bases map to TRBD2. Germline V CDR1 and CDR2: SQVTM, ANQGSEA. V shed 4 bases, J shed 6 bases, and the junction held 6 bases outside the gene matches. The CDR3 runs 12 residues. CDR3 coding DNA: TGCAGCGTTGGAAGGACTAGTGGCGAGCAGTACTTC. As protein: CSVGRTSGEQYF.

V usage is TRBV29-1 and J usage is TRBJ2-3; the match to TRBD1 covers 9 bases. The CDR3 consists of 15 residues. Germline V gene data show CDR1 as SQVTM and CDR2 as ANQGSEA. V gave up 7 bases and J gave up 3 bases; unmatched junction bases: 11. The CDR3 loop is CSAPHPDRGTDTQYF. CDR3 nucleotide sequence: TGCAGCGCTCCCCACCCGGACAGGGGAACAGATACGCAGTATTTT.

The chain has TRBV4-1 and TRBJ2-3; D perhaps matches TRBD1 (6 bases). Germline V CDR1 and CDR2: MGHRA, YSYEKL. V was shortened by 5 bases and J by 0 bases, with 12 bases between the two germline ends. The CDR3 consists of 15 residues. The CDR3 reads CASSKAGDSTDTQYF. The DNA of the CDR3 is TGCGCCAGCAGCAAGGCAGGGGATAGCACAGATACGCAGTATTTT.

The rearrangement links TRBV6-6 to TRBJ2-5; D perhaps matches TRBD1 (5 bases). CDR1 is MNHNY, CDR2 SVGAGI, per germline (reference sequence). Trimming took off 2 bases at V and 2 bases at J, with 6 bases between the two ends. The CDR3 runs to 13 residues. The CDR3 protein is CASSYNRQETQYF. CDR3 coding DNA: TGTGCCAGCAGTTACAACAGGCAAGAGACCCAGTACTTC.

This clone has just one count. The chain uses TRBV14 and TRBJ2-1; D might be TRBD1 (5 bases). The ends were cut back, 4 bases at V and 0 bases at J, with 16 bases in the middle. The CDR3 consists of 17 residues. The V gene's germline CDR1 is SGHDN and CDR2 FVKESK. CDR3 sequence (DNA): TGTGCCAGCAGCCGCAGGGTCCGGCGGAGCTCCTACAATGAGCAGTTCTTC. Its protein is CASSRRVRRSSYNEQFF.

This chain links TRBV6-5 with TRBJ1-2, with a tentative D call TRBD1 (6 bases). Trimming took off 8 bases at V and 8 bases at J, with 21 bases between the two ends. The CDR3 loop spans 14 amino acids. The germline CDR1 and CDR2 sequences are MNHEY and SVGAGI. Here the CDR3 reads CASHYIGGKEGYTF. In DNA, the CDR3 is TGTGCCAGCCACTATATAGGGGGAAAAGAGGGCTACACCTTC.

A few counts support this clone. V usage is TRBV4-3 and J usage is TRBJ2-2, with TRBD2 identical over 9 bases. Unmatched junction bases numbered 9, after V lost 1 base and J lost 0 bases. This CDR3 comprises 19 residues. CDR1 is LGHNA, CDR2 YSLEER, per germline. CDR3 protein: CASSQGWREGLPNTGELFF. The CDR3 nucleotides are TGCGCCAGCAGCCAAGGCTGGCGGGAGGGCCTTCCGAACACCGGGGAGCTGTTTTTT.

The chain combines TRBV2 with TRBJ1-2; D unresolved. The CDR3 has 13 residues. Germline values: CDR1 SNHLY, CDR2 FYNNEI. The V gene lost 6 bases and the J gene lost 8 bases, with 16 bases spanning the gap. CDR3 nucleotides: TGTGCCAGCAGCATGGACTGGACTACCGGCTACACCTTC. Its protein is CASSMDWTTGYTF.

This clone showed up just a few times. The V gene is TRBV7-2, the J gene TRBJ2-3, with D perhaps TRBD2 (5 bases). The CDR3 is made up of 13 amino acids. Trimming took 6 bases from V and 0 from J, leaving 7 bases between them. CDR1 is SGHTA, CDR2 FQGNSA, per germline. DNA of the CDR3: TGTGCCAGCAGGGGCGGGAGCACAGATACGCAGTATTTT. Translated: CASRGGSTDTQYF.